The 26 T cell receptor beta chains below were found in one sample sequenced in a study of control samples from healthy donors and cancer patients. Sequencing was performed with immunoSEQ multiplex PCR; in TCRdb, only in-frame clones are kept and a portion is missing. In the table there are around 130,000 clones, 80% to 95% of which are singletons. The sequenced sample consisted of blood. The receptors originated from a man aged 18-30 years in good health.

This clone was found once. The J gene is TRBJ1-4, the V gene TRBV25-1, with 8 positions matching TRBD1. There are 15 residues in the CDR3. The germline gives CDR1 MGHDK, CDR2 SYGVNS. V was pared by 3 bases and J by 5 bases, with 5 bases of the junction left unmatched. The CDR3 DNA reads TGTGCCAGCAGTGACTACCGGGACAGGAATGAAAAACTGTTTTTT. Its translation: CASSDYRDRNEKLFF.

The genes are TRBV3-1 (or the pseudogene TRBV3-2) and TRBJ2-1; 12 bases fit TRBD2. The germline V gene has CDR1 LGHDT and CDR2 YNNKEL (reference sequence). Unmatched junction bases numbered 2, after V lost 1 base and J lost 10 bases. The CDR3 contains 14 residues. CDR3 in amino acids: CASSQGGTSGEQFF. The DNA for the CDR3 is TGTGCCAGCAGCCAAGGGGGGACTAGCGGGGAGCAGTTCTTC.

This clone was picked up one time. J is TRBJ2-3 and V is TRBV19; the D is unclear. The germline V and J ends were trimmed by 2 bases and 4 bases, with 10 bases remaining between them. Germline V lookup: CDR1 LNHDA, CDR2 SQIVND (reference sequence). This CDR3 comprises 14 residues. The CDR3 nucleotides read TGTGCCAGTAGTATACTCGTGGGCGCAGATACGCAGTATTTT. Its translation is CASSILVGADTQYF.

V usage is TRBV5-1 and J usage is TRBJ2-1; 9 bases line up with TRBD1. V was pared by 4 bases and J by 2 bases, with 7 bases of the junction left unmatched. The CDR3 spans 16 residues. Per the germline V gene, CDR1 is SGHRS and CDR2 is YFSETQ. CDR3 loop: CASSPTGGNPYNEQFF. CDR3 sequence (DNA): TGCGCCAGCAGCCCCACAGGGGGCAATCCCTACAATGAGCAGTTCTTC. Filled out from reference TRBV5-1 and TRBJ2-1, the complete variable domain reads KAGVTQTPRYLIKTRGQQVTLSCSPISGHRSVSWYQQTPGQGLQFLFEYFSETQRNKGNFPGRFSGRQFSNSRSEMNVSTLELGDSALYLCASSPTGGNPYNEQFFGPGTRLTVL.

The chain carries TRBV6-5 and TRBJ1-2; the D gene is possibly TRBD1 (5 bases). The CDR3 has 12 residues. Germline V gene lookup returns CDR1 MNHEY and CDR2 SVGAGI. V lost 6 bases and J 3 bases, leaving 8 bases between the germline ends. The CDR3 reads CASSPGHYGYTF. CDR3 nucleotides: TGTGCCAGCAGCCCAGGGCACTATGGCTACACCTTC.

The chain combines TRBV10-1 with TRBJ2-5; D may be TRBD1 (5 bases). CDR1 is WNHNN and CDR2 is SYGVQD in the germline V gene (reference sequence). The germline V and J ends were trimmed by 2 bases and 1 base, with 8 bases remaining between them. This CDR3 contains 14 residues. CDR3 bases: TGCGCCAGCAGTGAGGGGGCCAGCCAAGAGACCCAGTACTTC. Translated, it gives CASSEGASQETQYF.

J is TRBJ1-1 and V is TRBV29-1; maybe TRBD1 (5 bases). V was pared by 6 bases and J by 0 bases, with 11 bases between. Looked up from germline, CDR1 is SQVTM and CDR2 is ANQGSEA. The CDR3 extends over 13 amino acids. In nucleotides, the CDR3 is TGCAGCGTGGGGGATAAGTTGAACACTGAAGCTTTCTTT. It yields the protein CSVGDKLNTEAFF.

This chain joins TRBV7-2 and TRBJ2-5; the D is unclear. This CDR3 contains 13 residues. Trimming stripped 0 bases from V and 3 bases from J, with 5 bases between. Germline CDR1 and CDR2: SGHTA and FQGNSA. The CDR3 sequence is CASSLAREETQYF. The CDR3 bases are TGTGCCAGCAGCTTAGCCAGAGAAGAGACCCAGTACTTC.

This clone was counted between two and nine times. The chain joins TRBV25-1 to TRBJ1-1, with D possibly matching TRBD1 (5 bases). Trimming cost V 1 base and J 1 base, with 7 bases left between them. In germline, CDR1 is MGHDK, CDR2 SYGVNS. This CDR3 region has 14 residues. The CDR3 bases are TGTGCCAGCAGTGAATGGACAACGAACACTGAAGCTTTCTTT. Its translation is CASSEWTTNTEAFF.

The chain recombines TRBV28 with TRBJ1-1; tentatively, D is TRBD1 (6 bases). The CDR3 runs 12 residues. Looked up from germline, CDR1 is MDHEN and CDR2 is SYDVKM. V was clipped by 8 bases and J by 5 bases, with 12 bases between them. The CDR3 reads CASAFQGTEAFF. In nucleotides, the CDR3 is TGTGCCAGCGCATTCCAGGGGACTGAAGCTTTCTTT.

V usage is TRBV6-5 and J usage is TRBJ1-1; D uncertain. The length of the CDR3 is 11 residues. Germline V gene sequence: CDR1 MNHEY, CDR2 SVGAGI. The V gene lost 6 bases and the J gene lost 7 bases, with 9 bases spanning the gap. CDR3 DNA: TGTGCCAGCAGGGAGTATGATGAAGCTTTCTTT. Translated: CASREYDEAFF.

The chain carries TRBV3-1 (or the pseudogene TRBV3-2) and TRBJ2-7, with D maybe TRBD1 (6 bases). Trimming shortened V by 2 bases and J by 6 bases, and 17 bases separated the two germline ends. The CDR3 is 15 residues long. The germline V gene encodes CDR1 LGHDT and CDR2 YNNKEL (reference sequence). CDR3 protein: CASSQTGFPSLEQYF. The CDR3, as DNA: TGTGCCAGCAGCCAAACAGGGTTTCCCTCTCTCGAGCAGTACTTC.

The chain has TRBV6-5 and TRBJ2-7, with D tentatively TRBD1 (6 bases). Germline assignment: CDR1 MNHEY and CDR2 SVGAGI. This CDR3 comprises 13 residues. Trimming stripped 5 bases from V and 4 bases from J, with 12 bases between. The CDR3 DNA follows: TGTGCCAGCAGTCTCATTACAGGGTACGAGCAGTACTTC. Its translation is CASSLITGYEQYF.

The chain employs TRBV25-1 and TRBJ1-2, with a weak D call TRBD1 (6 bases). The CDR3 contains 13 residues. Germline CDR1 MGHDK, CDR2 SYGVNS. V was cut by 4 bases and J by 2 bases, with 8 bases left in between. CDR3 protein: CASSVQGNYGYTF. The CDR3, as DNA: TGTGCCAGCAGTGTTCAGGGGAACTATGGCTACACCTTC.

The CDR3, as DNA: TGTGCCAGCCGGTATGGGGACAGCTCTGGAAACACCATATATTTT. It yields the protein CASRYGDSSGNTIYF. The chain carries TRBV6-6 and TRBJ1-3; 7 bases agree with TRBD1. V trimming: 8 bases; J trimming: 0 bases; junction bases outside the gene matches: 7. The CDR3 sequence is 15 residues long. Germline CDR1 reads MNHNY; CDR2 reads SVGAGI (reference sequence).

The genes are TRBV10-2 and TRBJ2-5; D is perhaps TRBD1 (7 bases). The length of the CDR3 is 14 residues. Trimming cost V 6 bases and J 5 bases, with 16 bases left between them. The germline gives CDR1 WSHSY, CDR2 SAAADI. CDR3 in DNA: TGCGCCAGCAGGCGGGACAGTCTGTTTGAGACCCAGTACTTC. It yields the protein CASRRDSLFETQYF.

This clone came up once. J is TRBJ1-4 and V is TRBV7-9; D is uncertain. Trimming cost V 2 bases and J 0 bases, with 4 bases left between them. Germline assignment: CDR1 SEHNR and CDR2 FQNEAQ (reference sequence). The CDR3 length is 14 residues. The CDR3 here is CASSLSSTNEKLFF. The CDR3 DNA reads as TGTGCCAGCAGCTTATCCTCAACTAATGAAAAACTGTTTTTT.

This sequence joins TRBV19 and TRBJ2-2; D is ambiguous. The CDR3 has 11 residues. Per the germline V gene, CDR1 is LNHDA and CDR2 is SQIVND (reference sequence). V dropped 6 bases and J dropped 6 bases, with 5 bases sitting between them. The CDR3, as DNA: TGTGCCAGTAGAAGGGCCGGGGAGCTGTTTTTT. Amino acids: CASRRAGELFF.

The chain couples TRBV30 to TRBJ2-1, with 13 bases identical to TRBD2. The CDR3 is 16 residues long. Per the germline V gene, CDR1 is GTSNPN and CDR2 is SVGIG (reference sequence). V shed 3 bases, J shed 7 bases, and the junction held 9 bases outside the gene matches. CDR3 loop: CAWSALTTSGRNEQFF. CDR3 coding DNA: TGTGCCTGGAGCGCCCTTACGACTAGCGGGAGGAATGAGCAGTTCTTC.

This chain uses TRBV28 with TRBJ1-2; no definite D call. V was cut by 5 bases and J by 6 bases, with 13 bases left in between. The V gene's germline CDR1 is MDHEN and CDR2 SYDVKM. The CDR3 is 13 amino acids. The CDR3 nucleotides read TGTGCCAGCAGTCCTTTCGGACCTGATGGCTACACCTTC. Its protein product is CASSPFGPDGYTF.

This clone was seen just once. The chain links TRBV4-1 to TRBJ1-5; tentative D call: TRBD1 (6 bases). Germline lookup yields CDR1 MGHRA and CDR2 YSYEKL. V was trimmed by 4 bases and J by 5 bases, leaving 12 bases between them. The length of the CDR3 is 14 residues. The CDR3 loop is CASSRGQGYQPQHF. The CDR3 DNA reads TGCGCCAGCAGCCGGGGGCAGGGATATCAGCCCCAGCATTTT.

V gene TRBV19 combines with J gene TRBJ2-5; D tentatively reads TRBD1 or TRBD2 (7 bases each). Germline assignment: CDR1 LNHDA and CDR2 SQIVND (reference sequence). The CDR3 runs to 17 residues. V lost 5 bases, J lost 1 base, and 20 bases lay in between. DNA for the CDR3: TGTGCCAGTAGTGTCACCCCGACAGGGAGGGGCCAAGAGACCCAGTACTTC. This encodes CASSVTPTGRGQETQYF.

The chain joins TRBV7-2 to TRBJ2-7; D unclear. There are 13 residues in the CDR3. Germline V gives CDR1 SGHTA, CDR2 FQGNSA. Trimming shortened V by 1 base and J by 7 bases, and 11 bases separated the two germline ends. The CDR3 here is CASSLGLSGEQYV. In DNA form, the CDR3 reads TGTGCCAGCAGCTTAGGACTTTCTGGAGAGCAGTACGTC.

This clone was seen a single time. The chain is built from TRBV9 and TRBJ2-3; tentative D call: TRBD2 (5 bases). CDR1 SGDLS and CDR2 YYNGEE come from the germline V gene. The CDR3 runs to 13 residues. V lost 3 bases and J 4 bases, leaving 9 bases between the germline ends. The CDR3 loop reads CASSGSSSDTQYF. CDR3 DNA: TGTGCCAGCAGCGGTTCTAGCTCAGATACGCAGTATTTT.

The J gene is TRBJ2-1, the V gene TRBV6-6; 8 positions match TRBD2. Germline loops: CDR1 MNHNY, CDR2 SVGAGI (reference sequence). The CDR3 extends over 15 amino acids. The J segment lost 8 bases and the V segment lost 5 bases, leaving 11 bases of the junction unmatched. CDR3 region: CASSEVAGSLYEQFF. CDR3 nucleotides: TGTGCCAGCAGTGAGGTAGCGGGGAGCCTCTATGAGCAGTTCTTC.

The chain combines TRBV24-1 with TRBJ2-1; possibly TRBD1 for D (5 bases). The CDR3 contains 15 residues. The germline CDR1 and CDR2 sequences are KGHDR and SFDVKD. V was trimmed by 5 bases and J by 5 bases, leaving 15 bases between them. The CDR3 nucleotides read TGTGCCACCAGTGGGGGTCAGGGTATAGACAATGAGCAGTTCTTC. Translation gives CATSGGQGIDNEQFF.